One and the same sample provided the 15 T cell receptor beta chains below, sequenced in a study of T cells in tuberculosis. TCRdb's table, derived via immunoSEQ multiplex PCR, lists solely in-frame clones and lacks some. The sample yields 25,000 to 35,000 clones, approximately 94% seen once. What was sequenced was PBMCs. The receptors were gathered from a donor aged 10-29 years with latent tuberculosis or without tuberculosis infection.

The chain recombines TRBV19 with TRBJ1-5; TRBD1 is a possible D gene (5 bases). The CDR3 spans 12 residues. Germline V gene sequence: CDR1 LNHDA, CDR2 SQIVND (reference sequence). The CDR3 DNA reads as TGTGCAGGTGGGTTGGGGGGACAGCCCCAGCATTTT. Its protein is CAGGLGGQPQHF.

The V call is TRBV30, the J call TRBJ2-3, with D possibly being TRBD2 (6 bases). Germline CDR1 GTSNPN, CDR2 SVGIG (reference sequence). The CDR3 is made up of 13 amino acids. Trimming took 5 bases from V and 5 from J, leaving 14 bases between them. The CDR3 DNA follows: TGTGCCTGGGGGCGCCGGAGGGTAGATACGCAGTATTTT. Its protein product is CAWGRRRVDTQYF. The full variable domain, with the rest looked up from reference TRBV30 and TRBJ2-3, is SQTIHQWPATLVQPVGSPLSLECTVEGTSNPNLYWYRQAAGRGLQLLFYSVGIGQISSEVPQNLSASRPQDRQFILSSKKLLLSDSGFYLCAWGRRRVDTQYFGPGTRLTVL.

This rearrangement joins TRBV29-1 to TRBJ2-1; D not certain. Trimming pared 7 bases from V and 4 bases from J, leaving 5 bases between. This CDR3 is built from 10 residues. The germline CDR1 and CDR2 sequences are SQVTM and ANQGSEA. As DNA, the CDR3 is TGCAGCGAGCCGTACAATGAGCAGTTCTTC. Amino acids: CSEPYNEQFF.

The chain employs TRBV19 and TRBJ1-3, with unresolved D. CDR1 is LNHDA, CDR2 SQIVND, per germline (reference sequence). CDR3 size: 14 residues. Trimming cost V 3 bases and J 4 bases, with 10 bases left between them. The CDR3 here is CASSMPGIGNTIYF. The DNA for the CDR3 is TGTGCCAGTAGTATGCCGGGGATAGGAAACACCATATATTTT.

This chain uses TRBV2 with TRBJ1-1; TRBD1 might be the D (6 bases). Germline V CDR1 and CDR2: SNHLY, FYNNEI. The V and J ends lost 6 bases and 11 bases respectively, with 28 bases between them. This CDR3 spans 16 amino acids. The DNA of the CDR3 is TGTGCCAGCAGCCGGGGGGGGGCAGGGTCTTCCCTGGAGGCTTTCTTT. It codes for CASSRGGAGSSLEAFF.

The rearrangement joins TRBV6-1 to TRBJ2-3; D gene ambiguous. Germline CDR1 is MNHNS and CDR2 is SASEGT. CDR3 length: 14 amino acids. V was trimmed by 1 base and J by 0 bases, leaving 5 bases between them. CDR3 loop: CASSEEASTDTQYF. The CDR3 DNA reads as TGTGCCAGCAGTGAAGAAGCAAGCACAGATACGCAGTATTTT.

The chain links TRBV6-5 to TRBJ2-1, with D maybe TRBD2 (5 bases). The length of the CDR3 is 14 residues. Germline V gene sequence: CDR1 MNHEY, CDR2 SVGAGI. The ends were cut back, 2 bases at V and 7 bases at J, with 12 bases in the middle. CDR3 loop: CASSYTLARNEQFF. The CDR3 DNA follows: TGTGCCAGCAGTTACACCCTAGCAAGGAATGAGCAGTTCTTC.

DNA of the CDR3: TGTGCCAGCAGTCCCCTGACAGGGTTAGGAACTGAAGCTTTCTTT. Translation gives CASSPLTGLGTEAFF. V and J are TRBV25-1 and TRBJ1-1; TRBD1 matches 7 bases. Germline V CDR1 and CDR2: MGHDK, SYGVNS. This CDR3 region has 15 residues. V lost 5 bases to trimming and J lost 5 bases; unmatched junction nucleotides: 11.

The rearrangement links TRBV30 to TRBJ2-4; 7 nucleotides agree with TRBD2. This CDR3 comprises 14 residues. Germline assignment: CDR1 GTSNPN and CDR2 SVGIG (reference sequence). With V trimmed by 0 bases and J by 8 bases, 7 bases remained unmatched. CDR3 bases: TGTGCCTGGAGTGTACCGGGAGGTCCGGACATTCAGTACTTC. Translated, it gives CAWSVPGGPDIQYF.

The chain carries TRBV29-1 and TRBJ1-2; D remains ambiguous. V lost 7 bases and J 1 base, leaving 7 bases between the germline ends. Germline V gene lookup returns CDR1 SQVTM and CDR2 ANQGSEA. The CDR3 runs to 11 residues. CDR3 sequence reads: CSAHSNYGYTF. The CDR3, as DNA: TGCAGCGCCCACAGTAACTATGGCTACACCTTC.

J is TRBJ1-1 and V is TRBV5-1; D might be TRBD1 (6 bases). V shed 5 bases and J shed 1 base, with 12 bases lying between them. CDR1 and CDR2 (germline): SGHRS, YFSETQ. This CDR3 is 14 amino acids long. The CDR3 loop reads CASSGGGANTEAFF. The DNA of the CDR3 is TGCGCCAGCAGTGGAGGGGGGGCGAACACTGAAGCTTTCTTT.

The V and J genes are TRBV2 and TRBJ2-1, with TRBD1 identical over 9 bases. Trimming took 8 bases from V and 9 from J; bases not matched to a gene: 17. There are 16 residues in the CDR3. The germline V gene encodes CDR1 SNHLY and CDR2 FYNNEI. This CDR3 is CASQPLPDRGTGEQFF. Written as DNA, the CDR3 is TGTGCCAGCCAACCGCTCCCGGACAGGGGAACGGGTGAGCAGTTCTTC.

This chain links TRBV5-1 with TRBJ1-1, with 7 bases aligning to TRBD1. Germline V lookup: CDR1 SGHRS, CDR2 YFSETQ. This CDR3 comprises 15 residues. Unmatched junction bases numbered 14, after V lost 4 bases and J lost 8 bases. DNA of the CDR3: TGCGCCAGCAGCCCGGTTCCGACAGGGCCGACCGAAGCTTTCTTT. Protein sequence: CASSPVPTGPTEAFF.

This clone was detected once. The CDR3 sequence: CASSRDQGSANQPQHF. CDR3 in DNA: TGTGCCAGCAGTCGGGACCAGGGGTCCGCAAATCAGCCCCAGCATTTT. V and J are TRBV28 and TRBJ1-5; maybe TRBD1 (6 bases). Germline CDR1 MDHEN, CDR2 SYDVKM. The CDR3 loop spans 16 amino acids. Trimming left V 5 bases short and J 4 bases short, with 18 bases between.

This clone was seen once. The V and J genes are TRBV15 and TRBJ1-5, with 9 bases lining up with TRBD1. Germline CDR1 is LNHNV and CDR2 is YYDKDF (reference sequence). V was pared by 2 bases and J by 4 bases, with 12 bases of the junction left unmatched. The CDR3 length is 18 residues. CDR3 bases: TGTGCCACCAGCAGACTGACCCTGACAGGGGGACTTAATCAGCCCCAGCATTTT. Translating gives CATSRLTLTGGLNQPQHF.